The sequence of this TCR beta chain was determined in a study of blood T cell repertoires in COVID-19. This clone was observed a few times. Profiling relied on immunoSEQ multiplex PCR, and the TCRdb table lists in-frame clones only, not all of them. The repertoire holds roughly 270,000 clones, with 85% as singletons. The V gene end was trimmed by 3 bases and the J gene end by 9 bases; junction bases not matched to a gene: 6. The CDR3 loop spans 15 amino acids. Germline V lookup: CDR1 LNHDA, CDR2 SQIVND (reference sequence). The gene calls are TRBV19 and TRBJ2-2, with 11 bases fitting TRBD1. The TCR sequence derives from a man aged 50 to 59 with active or convalescent COVID-19. Sequencing was carried out using peripheral blood. The CDR3 loop is CASSIPGQGVRELFF. DNA of the CDR3: TGTGCCAGTAGTATTCCGGGACAGGGGGTGCGGGAGCTGTTTTTT.